This T cell receptor (beta chain) is from a study of shared clonotypes between healthy human individuals. Naive CD8 populations comprised CD45RO-negative cells positively selected for CCR7, excluding terminally differentiated effector memory CD45RA+ cells. The healthy adult donors were HIV-negative and reported no recent acute infections or vaccinations. Using immunoSEQ multiplex PCR, the repertoire was profiled, and TCRdb retains in-frame clones only, with some absent. Of 750,000 to 1,000,000 clones listed, roughly 92% are singletons. V lost 5 bases, J lost 5 bases, and 12 bases lay in between. Per the germline V gene, CDR1 is SEHNR and CDR2 is FQNEAQ (reference sequence). The CDR3 contains 13 residues. Points from the study as a whole: Although depth was large, rarefaction showed that sequencing of the sorted subsets was incomplete.

Comments on this clone: Its matching antigen is unknown.

The specimen sequenced was naive CD8+ T cells sorted from blood. This chain joins TRBV7-9 and TRBJ2-5; perhaps TRBD1 as D (6 bases). This sequence was found in a man aged 30-40 years in good health. The CDR3 coding sequence is TGTGCCAGCAGCGGGACATTGGACGAGACCCAGTACTTC. Translated, it gives CASSGTLDETQYF.